A selection of T cell receptor beta chains follows, all from one sample in a study of ipilimumab plus nivolumab after autologous stem cell transplantation. Only in-frame clones appear in the TCRdb table, and some are missing; sequencing was by immunoSEQ multiplex PCR. Of some 45,000 clones listed, more than 70% are singletons. The sample in question was PBMCs, obtained in a trial of ipilimumab plus nivolumab as post-transplant consolidation. All receptors derive from a male donor with multiple myeloma. The CDR3 runs from the conserved cysteine through the conserved F or W. A D gene is named only where the DNA matches it firmly. Clone size is shown for a subset of rows, as once, few, many or a class of expanded clone.

CDR3aa: CASSLLRNLAGAAYEQYF; CDR3nt: TGTGCCAGCAGTTTATTGAGGAATCTAGCGGGGGCGGCCTACGAGCAGTACTTC; d_gene: TRBD2; abundance: .; j_gene: TRBJ2-7; v_gene: TRBV27
CDR3aa: CASSSQSSGNTIYF; CDR3nt: TGCGCCAGCAGCTCCCAGAGCTCTGGAAACACCATATATTTT; d_gene: .; abundance: few; j_gene: TRBJ1-3; v_gene: TRBV5-1
CDR3aa: CASSTEGVNSPLHF; CDR3nt: TGTGCCAGCAGTACTGAGGGGGTGAACTCACCCCTCCACTTT; d_gene: .; abundance: few; j_gene: TRBJ1-6; v_gene: TRBV2
CDR3aa: CASSLGGRGRNQPQHF; CDR3nt: TGTGCCAGCAGCTTAGGCGGCAGGGGACGCAATCAGCCCCAGCATTTT; d_gene: .; abundance: .; j_gene: TRBJ1-5; v_gene: TRBV7-9
CDR3aa: CASSTQTSGRAQIHNEQFF; CDR3nt: TGCGCCAGCAGCACCCAAACTAGCGGGAGGGCCCAAATCCACAATGAGCAGTTCTTC; d_gene: TRBD2; abundance: .; j_gene: TRBJ2-1; v_gene: TRBV5-1
CDR3aa: CASSPGGQGANTQYF; CDR3nt: TGTGCCAGCTCACCCGGTGGACAGGGGGCGAATACGCAGTATTTT; d_gene: TRBD1; abundance: .; j_gene: TRBJ2-3; v_gene: TRBV18
CDR3aa: CASTWTSGGQETQYF; CDR3nt: TGTGCCAGCACGTGGACTAGCGGGGGGCAAGAGACCCAGTACTTC; d_gene: TRBD2; abundance: once; j_gene: TRBJ2-5; v_gene: TRBV2
CDR3aa: CASSTRPIAPNGYTF; CDR3nt: TGTGCCAGCAGCACTAGACCTATTGCCCCCAATGGCTACACCTTC; d_gene: .; abundance: .; j_gene: TRBJ1-2; v_gene: TRBV7-2
CDR3aa: CASSASAAGAGDTQYF; CDR3nt: TGTGCCAGCAGCGCTTCGGCAGCGGGGGCGGGAGATACGCAGTATTTT; d_gene: TRBD2; abundance: .; j_gene: TRBJ2-3; v_gene: TRBV9
CDR3aa: CASSQEPGVDTEAFF; CDR3nt: TGTGCCAGCAGCCAAGAGCCAGGGGTGGACACTGAAGCTTTCTTT; d_gene: .; abundance: .; j_gene: TRBJ1-1; v_gene: TRBV4-2
CDR3aa: CASSMRAGGVDTQYF; CDR3nt: TGTGCCAGTAGTATGAGAGCGGGAGGAGTAGATACGCAGTATTTT; d_gene: TRBD2; abundance: .; j_gene: TRBJ2-3; v_gene: TRBV19
CDR3aa: CASSPLSGGGIYEQYF; CDR3nt: TGTGCCAGCAGCCCCCTATCCGGTGGGGGGATCTACGAGCAGTACTTC; d_gene: .; abundance: .; j_gene: TRBJ2-7; v_gene: TRBV9
CDR3aa: CASSPGGGSSGANVLTF; CDR3nt: TGTGCCAGCTCCCCGGGTGGTGGATCCTCTGGGGCCAACGTCCTGACTTTC; d_gene: .; abundance: .; j_gene: TRBJ2-6; v_gene: TRBV7-2
CDR3aa: CASIHMTGSSYEQYF; CDR3nt: TGTGCCAGCATCCATATGACGGGCAGCTCCTACGAGCAGTACTTC; d_gene: .; abundance: .; j_gene: TRBJ2-7; v_gene: TRBV27
CDR3aa: CASSIGYDTGELFF; CDR3nt: TGTGCCAGTAGTATAGGGTACGACACCGGGGAGCTGTTTTTT; d_gene: .; abundance: .; j_gene: TRBJ2-2; v_gene: TRBV19
CDR3aa: CASSHDRAPGPQHF; CDR3nt: TGTGCCAGCAGCCATGACCGGGCCCCCGGGCCCCAGCATTTT; d_gene: .; abundance: once; j_gene: TRBJ1-5; v_gene: TRBV7-9
CDR3aa: CASSRTSGSMDEQFF; CDR3nt: TGCGCCAGCAGCAGGACTAGCGGGAGTATGGATGAGCAGTTCTTC; d_gene: TRBD2; abundance: .; j_gene: TRBJ2-1; v_gene: TRBV5-1
CDR3aa: CASSFRRGNEAFF; CDR3nt: TGTGCCAGCAGTTTCCGCCGGGGAAATGAAGCTTTCTTT; d_gene: .; abundance: .; j_gene: TRBJ1-1; v_gene: TRBV27
CDR3aa: CASRPRGARGETQYF; CDR3nt: TGTGCCAGCAGGCCGCGGGGCGCCAGGGGGGAGACCCAGTACTTC; d_gene: .; abundance: .; j_gene: TRBJ2-5; v_gene: TRBV2
CDR3aa: CASTSRTEQETQYF; CDR3nt: TGTGCCAGCACCTCAAGGACGGAGCAGGAGACCCAGTACTTC; d_gene: .; abundance: .; j_gene: TRBJ2-5; v_gene: TRBV28
CDR3aa: CASSALRGADGYTF; CDR3nt: TGTGCCAGCAGTGCCCTCCGGGGGGCGGATGGCTACACCTTC; d_gene: .; abundance: .; j_gene: TRBJ1-2; v_gene: TRBV6-1
CDR3aa: CASGLVARETQYF; CDR3nt: TGTGCTAGTGGTTTGGTGGCAAGAGAGACCCAGTACTTC; d_gene: .; abundance: once; j_gene: TRBJ2-5; v_gene: TRBV12-5
CDR3aa: CASSEAASVPYEQYF; CDR3nt: TGTGCCAGCAGTGAAGCAGCTAGCGTACCCTACGAGCAGTACTTC; d_gene: .; abundance: .; j_gene: TRBJ2-7; v_gene: TRBV6-1
CDR3aa: CASSLSPDRGYNYGYTF; CDR3nt: TGCGCCAGCAGCTTATCACCAGACAGGGGATACAACTATGGCTACACCTTC; d_gene: TRBD1; abundance: .; j_gene: TRBJ1-2; v_gene: TRBV5-1
CDR3aa: CASSPGDYGYTF; CDR3nt: TGTGCCAGCAGCCCAGGGGACTATGGCTACACCTTC; d_gene: .; abundance: .; j_gene: TRBJ1-2; v_gene: TRBV5-6
CDR3aa: CASRPQPYSGNTIYF; CDR3nt: TGTGCCAGCAGACCCCAACCGTACTCTGGAAACACCATATATTTT; d_gene: .; abundance: .; j_gene: TRBJ1-3; v_gene: TRBV6-5
CDR3aa: CASSISSRGNQPQHF; CDR3nt: TGTGCCAGTAGTATAAGTTCCAGGGGGAATCAGCCCCAGCATTTT; d_gene: TRBD1; abundance: .; j_gene: TRBJ1-5; v_gene: TRBV19
CDR3aa: CASSLVGAWVSNQPQHF; CDR3nt: TGTGCCAGCAGCTTAGTGGGTGCGTGGGTTAGCAATCAGCCCCAGCATTTT; d_gene: .; abundance: .; j_gene: TRBJ1-5; v_gene: TRBV7-2
CDR3aa: CASSPRVGTSEGKLFF; CDR3nt: TGCGCCAGCAGCCCCAGGGTCGGGACTTCAGAGGGAAAACTGTTTTTT; d_gene: .; abundance: .; j_gene: TRBJ1-4; v_gene: TRBV5-1
CDR3aa: CASSLAGQGWYIQYF; CDR3nt: TGTGCCAGCAGCTTGGCGGGACAGGGGTGGTACATTCAGTACTTC; d_gene: TRBD1; abundance: .; j_gene: TRBJ2-4; v_gene: TRBV5-6
CDR3aa: CASASRTVSSYEQYF; CDR3nt: TGTGCTAGTGCCTCCCGGACGGTAAGCTCCTACGAGCAGTACTTC; d_gene: .; abundance: .; j_gene: TRBJ2-7; v_gene: TRBV12-5
CDR3aa: CASSQVSSGQETQYF; CDR3nt: TGTGCCAGCAGCCAAGTATCTAGCGGCCAAGAGACCCAGTACTTC; d_gene: TRBD2; abundance: .; j_gene: TRBJ2-5; v_gene: TRBV4-2
CDR3aa: CASRTAGAGNQPQHF; CDR3nt: TGTGCCAGCAGAACGGCCGGGGCAGGCAATCAGCCCCAGCATTTT; d_gene: .; abundance: .; j_gene: TRBJ1-5; v_gene: TRBV6-5
CDR3aa: CASTLSTGRTQYF; CDR3nt: TGTGCCAGCACCCTAAGTACAGGGAGGACCCAGTACTTC; d_gene: .; abundance: .; j_gene: TRBJ2-5; v_gene: TRBV11-2
CDR3aa: CASRTGGYGYTF; CDR3nt: TGTGCCAGCAGGACAGGGGGATATGGCTACACCTTC; d_gene: TRBD1; abundance: .; j_gene: TRBJ1-2; v_gene: TRBV28
CDR3aa: CASSAQFLGEQFF; CDR3nt: TGTGCCAGCAGTGCGCAGTTCCTGGGAGAGCAGTTCTTC; d_gene: .; abundance: .; j_gene: TRBJ2-1; v_gene: TRBV6-1
CDR3aa: CASSQFLLAGGRSQYF; CDR3nt: TGCGCCAGCAGCCAATTCCTCCTAGCGGGAGGTAGATCCCAGTACTTC; d_gene: TRBD2; abundance: .; j_gene: TRBJ2-5; v_gene: TRBV4-1
CDR3aa: CASSKDRGRRSNQPQHF; CDR3nt: TGTGCCAGCAGCAAAGACAGGGGTAGGAGGAGCAATCAGCCCCAGCATTTT; d_gene: .; abundance: .; j_gene: TRBJ1-5; v_gene: TRBV21-1
CDR3aa: CASSSPRGDYF; CDR3nt: TGTGCCAGCAGTTCCCCCCGGGGCGACTACTTC; d_gene: .; abundance: .; j_gene: TRBJ2-7; v_gene: TRBV28
CDR3aa: CASSYTGQVGSGQFF; CDR3nt: TGTGCCAGTAGTTACACCGGACAGGTGGGGTCGGGGCAGTTCTTC; d_gene: TRBD1; abundance: .; j_gene: TRBJ2-1; v_gene: TRBV19
CDR3aa: CASSLGGAQNTEAFF; CDR3nt: TGTGCCAGCAGCTTAGGAGGGGCCCAAAACACTGAAGCTTTCTTT; d_gene: .; abundance: few; j_gene: TRBJ1-1; v_gene: TRBV7-8
CDR3aa: CAWSVGRSYQPQHF; CDR3nt: TGTGCCTGGAGTGTGGGGCGGAGCTATCAGCCCCAGCATTTT; d_gene: .; abundance: few; j_gene: TRBJ1-5; v_gene: TRBV30
CDR3aa: CAWSNSGLARQYF; CDR3nt: TGTGCCTGGAGTAATTCGGGACTAGCACGCCAGTACTTC; d_gene: TRBD2; abundance: .; j_gene: TRBJ2-4; v_gene: TRBV30
CDR3aa: CATSEGPIGHEQFF; CDR3nt: TGTGCCACCAGCGAGGGGCCGATAGGGCATGAGCAGTTCTTC; d_gene: .; abundance: .; j_gene: TRBJ2-1; v_gene: TRBV15
CDR3aa: CASSSAGSLHNEQFF; CDR3nt: TGTGCCAGCAGCTCGGCGGGAAGTTTGCACAATGAGCAGTTCTTC; d_gene: .; abundance: .; j_gene: TRBJ2-1; v_gene: TRBV5-4
CDR3aa: CASSLPREDTEAFF; CDR3nt: TGTGCCAGCAGTTTACCCAGGGAGGACACTGAAGCTTTCTTT; d_gene: .; abundance: .; j_gene: TRBJ1-1; v_gene: TRBV28
CDR3aa: CASSVALGFGTEAFF; CDR3nt: TGTGCCAGCAGTGTGGCCCTGGGGTTTGGAACTGAAGCTTTCTTT; d_gene: .; abundance: .; j_gene: TRBJ1-1; v_gene: TRBV6-5
CDR3aa: CASSIPGTSGGEQYF; CDR3nt: TGCGCCAGCAGCATCCCCGGGACTAGCGGCGGCGAGCAGTACTTC; d_gene: TRBD2; abundance: .; j_gene: TRBJ2-7; v_gene: TRBV5-1
CDR3aa: CASSLVTGSDEQYF; CDR3nt: TGTGCCAGCAGCTTAGTGACGGGATCCGACGAGCAGTACTTC; d_gene: .; abundance: .; j_gene: TRBJ2-7; v_gene: TRBV7-2
CDR3aa: CASRDSTTGELFF; CDR3nt: TGTGCCAGCCGGGACTCCACCACCGGGGAGCTGTTTTTT; d_gene: .; abundance: .; j_gene: TRBJ2-2; v_gene: TRBV10-3
CDR3aa: CASSGDGNYGYTF; CDR3nt: TGTGCCAGCTCGGGAGACGGAAACTATGGCTACACCTTC; d_gene: .; abundance: .; j_gene: TRBJ1-2; v_gene: TRBV18
CDR3aa: CASSQEGDRTEAFF; CDR3nt: TGTGCCAGCAGCCAAGAGGGAGATAGGACTGAAGCTTTCTTT; d_gene: .; abundance: .; j_gene: TRBJ1-1; v_gene: TRBV4-2
CDR3aa: CASSGDNQPQHF; CDR3nt: TGTGCCAGCAGTGGCGATAATCAGCCCCAGCATTTT; d_gene: .; abundance: few; j_gene: TRBJ1-5; v_gene: TRBV6-1
CDR3aa: CASSLDSYNEQFF; CDR3nt: TGCGCCAGCAGCTTGGACAGTTACAATGAGCAGTTCTTC; d_gene: .; abundance: .; j_gene: TRBJ2-1; v_gene: TRBV5-1
CDR3aa: CASSLQGAGQPQHF; CDR3nt: TGTGCCAGCTCACTTCAGGGGGCAGGACAGCCCCAGCATTTT; d_gene: TRBD1; abundance: once; j_gene: TRBJ1-5; v_gene: TRBV18
CDR3aa: CAISEGGGEETQYF; CDR3nt: TGTGCCATCAGTGAGGGGGGAGGGGAGGAGACCCAGTACTTC; d_gene: TRBD2; abundance: .; j_gene: TRBJ2-5; v_gene: TRBV10-3
CDR3aa: CASSPHSNQPQHF; CDR3nt: TGTGCCAGTAGTCCCCATAGCAATCAGCCCCAGCATTTT; d_gene: .; abundance: .; j_gene: TRBJ1-5; v_gene: TRBV19